This T cell receptor (beta chain) was identified during a study of T cells in women clearing cervical HPV infection. On the study more broadly: Control women cleared a single incident HPV16 infection within 12 months. Study-level findings and limits: CIN3+ cases had significantly higher TCR repertoire richness than controls, but evenness did not differ.

From germline, CDR1 is WSHSY and CDR2 SAAADI. V was pared by 9 bases and J by 1 base, with 9 bases between. This CDR3 has 12 residues. Some clones are missing from TCRdb's copy, which holds only in-frame ones; the method was immunoSEQ multiplex PCR. The repertoire table contains over 30,000 clones. Comments on this clone: Its target is unknown. The read is 3 residues too short to cover the CDR3 end, so that end is filled in from the germline J gene.

The rearrangement uses TRBV10-2 and TRBJ1-1; no clear D gene. The TCR originated in a woman between 18 and 70 years old with a cervical HPV16 infection that either progressed to CIN3+ or cleared (not recorded which). Sequenced: blood buffy coat. The CDR3 loop is CASLVGNTEAFF. The CDR3 DNA, read in part, is TGCGCCAGTTTAGTCGGGAACACTGAA.